This entry concerns a single T cell receptor beta chain. V dropped 4 bases and J dropped 3; count of bases not matched to a gene: 1. Germline V gene lookup returns CDR1 KGHSH and CDR2 LQKENI. The CDR3 contains 14 residues. Study processing details: Quantification of nucleated cells was approximated via reference gene primer amplification. Method: immunoSEQ multiplex PCR; TCRdb's copy keeps in-frame clones and lacks some. V and J calls and clone size come straight from that table; D and trimming were deduced from the DNA. The sample lists 650,000 to 800,000 clones, around 90% occurring once. The data belong to a study of blood T cell repertoires in COVID-19. Overall study: In each case, the material was cDNA or gDNA derived from T cells, B-cell-depleted T cells, or PBMCs.

The chain has TRBV18 and TRBJ2-3; 10 bases match TRBD1. The specimen sequenced was peripheral blood. This clonotype was sampled from a woman aged 18-30 years with acute or convalescent COVID-19. CDR3 protein: CASSLDRGTDTQYF. The CDR3 nucleotides are TGTGCCAGCTCACTGGACAGGGGGACAGATACGCAGTATTTT.